The 26 T cell receptor beta chains presented below share a single source sample, sequenced in a study of blood T cells in healthy people across ages. Using a J-beta primer mix together with a sample-barcoded 5' primer, a second PCR was run for roughly 6 to 12 cycles. TCRdb processed the 5' RACE reads anew with MiXCR; each CDR3 protein has one entry. The data contain 780,000 or so distinct CDR3 sequences, just under 25% of them singletons. This same sample was also part of a study on T cells of mothers and their children.

Sequenced: blood. The receptors here all came from a boy aged 5-17 years in good health.

This sequence joins TRBV2 and TRBJ1-1, with D perhaps matching TRBD1 (6 bases). Trimming left V 6 bases short and J 4 bases short, with 18 bases between. This CDR3 is built from 15 residues. From germline, CDR1 is SNHLY and CDR2 FYNNEI. CDR3 DNA: TGTGCCAGCAGGGAGGCTACGCAGGGGATCACTGAAGCTTTCTTT. Encoded protein: CASREATQGITEAFF.

This rearrangement joins TRBV12-3 or TRBV12-4 to TRBJ1-2, with TRBD1 as a possible D gene (6 bases). V lost 7 bases and J 1 base, leaving 13 bases between the germline ends. This CDR3 comprises 14 residues. CDR3 sequence: CASTQQGRNYGYTF. The CDR3 region has the DNA TGTGCCAGCACCCAGCAGGGGCGTAACTATGGCTACACCTTC.

In its sample, this clonotype was seen a few times. The chain recombines TRBV4-1 with TRBJ2-5; 7 positions agree with TRBD2. The CDR3 covers 14 residues. The V segment lost 4 bases and the J segment 5 bases; nucleotides outside the gene matches: 7. CDR1 and CDR2 from the germline V gene are MGHRA and YSYEKL. DNA for the CDR3: TGCGCCAGCAGCCGGGGAGGGGAGCGGGAGACCCAGTACTTC. This encodes CASSRGGERETQYF.

The chain's CDR3 is CAISDTSFPYNEQFF. The DNA for the CDR3 is TGTGCCATCAGTGATACTAGCTTTCCCTACAATGAGCAGTTCTTC. This sequence joins TRBV10-3 and TRBJ2-1; D possibly corresponds to TRBD2 (6 bases). V was cut by 3 bases and J by 2 bases, with 11 bases left in between. This CDR3 is built from 15 residues. Germline V CDR1 and CDR2: ENHRY, SYGVKD.

This clonotype has just a few counts. This sequence joins TRBV12-3 or TRBV12-4 and TRBJ1-1; tentative D call: TRBD1 (5 bases). V shed 6 bases and J shed 1 base, with 15 bases lying between them. There are 15 residues in the CDR3. CDR3 sequence: CASSPGFRGNTEAFF. The CDR3 DNA reads TGTGCCAGCAGCCCCGGTTTTAGGGGGAACACTGAAGCTTTCTTT.

V and J are TRBV11-2 and TRBJ2-3; the D gene is possibly TRBD1 (7 bases). Per the germline V gene, CDR1 is SGHAT and CDR2 is FQNNGV. Between the trimmed V and J ends, which lost 1 base and 6 bases, there was a span of 17 bases. This CDR3 spans 16 amino acids. As DNA, the CDR3 is TGTGCCAGCAGCTTAGCGGTGTGGAGGGGGCGGGATACGCAGTATTTT. Translation: CASSLAVWRGRDTQYF.

This clonotype was detected only a few times. V gene TRBV5-1 combines with J gene TRBJ1-1; D not certain. Germline V gene sequence: CDR1 SGHRS, CDR2 YFSETQ. CDR3 length: 15 residues. Between the trimmed V and J ends, which lost 4 bases and 0 bases, there was a span of 13 bases. CDR3 loop: CASSDDGRVNTEAFF. DNA of the CDR3: TGCGCCAGCAGCGACGATGGGAGGGTGAACACTGAAGCTTTCTTT.

The V gene is TRBV20-1, the J gene TRBJ2-2; unclear D gene. Germline CDR1 DFQATT, CDR2 SNEGSKA (reference sequence). This CDR3 comprises 15 residues. With 5 bases removed from V and 1 base from J, the gap between germline ends came to 14 bases. The CDR3 DNA reads as TGCAGTGCTCACCCGGACCTGTTGAACACCGGGGAGCTGTTTTTT. It is translated as CSAHPDLLNTGELFF.

This sequence joins TRBV4-3 and TRBJ1-4; D gene unclear. Looked up from germline, CDR1 is LGHNA and CDR2 is YSLEER. V lost 4 bases to trimming and J lost 8 bases, with 14 bases between them. The CDR3 totals 14 residues. CDR3 DNA sequence: TGCGCCAGCAGCCCCCTCGGAGTCGGGGAAAAACTGTTTTTT. This sequence encodes CASSPLGVGEKLFF.

The chain combines TRBV12-3 or TRBV12-4 with TRBJ2-7; TRBD1 might be the D (7 bases). V was trimmed by 1 base and J by 3 bases, leaving 13 bases between them. The CDR3 covers 15 residues. The CDR3 spells CASSLGRDSNYEQYF. As DNA, the CDR3 is TGTGCCAGCAGTTTAGGGCGGGACAGTAACTACGAGCAGTACTTC.

The CDR3 region is CASSAGPASGRASYEQYF. CDR3 bases: TGTGCCAGCAGCGCTGGCCCTGCTAGCGGGAGGGCCTCCTACGAGCAGTACTTC. The V call is TRBV5-6, the J call TRBJ2-7; 12 positions agree with TRBD2. Germline CDR1 reads SGHDT; CDR2 reads YYEEEE. Losses at the gene ends were 4 bases for V and 0 bases for J; bases not matched to a gene: 11. This CDR3 is 18 amino acids long. Supplemented by reference TRBV5-6 and TRBJ2-7, the full variable domain reads DAGVTQSPTHLIKTRGQQVTLRCSPKSGHDTVSWYQQALGQGPQFIFQYYEEEERQRGNFPDRFSGHQFPNYSSELNVNALLLGDSALYLCASSAGPASGRASYEQYFGPGTRLTVT.

Of note for this clonotype: One end of the junction does not line up with germline, which may come from a read error. The chain combines TRBV7-7 with TRBJ2-5; TRBD1 is a possible D gene (5 bases). Judging by the DNA end, TRBJ2-1 fits better; the J call may be wrong. In germline, CDR1 is SSHAT, CDR2 FNYEAQ (reference sequence). The length of the CDR3 is 15 residues. The CDR3 sequence is CASSLDQGAGNEQFF. The CDR3 DNA sequence: TGTGCTAGCAGCTTAGACCAAGGGGCAGGCAATGAGCAGTTCTTC.

This clonotype was found a few times. At one end, the junction sequence differs from germline, possibly due to a read error. CDR3 DNA: TGTGCCAGCAGTCCCCGGGACGGAAGCACGGATACGCAGTATTTT. Amino acids: CASSPRDGSTDTQYF. V gene TRBV6-4 combines with J gene TRBJ2-3; the D gene could be TRBD1 or TRBD2 (5 bases each). This CDR3 is 15 amino acids long. The germline CDR1 and CDR2 sequences are MRHNA and SNTAGT.

V and J are TRBV7-2 and TRBJ2-7; TRBD1 matches 7 bases. The CDR3 spans 15 residues. Per the germline V gene, CDR1 is SGHTA and CDR2 is FQGNSA. Losses at the gene ends were 7 bases for V and 1 base for J; bases not matched to a gene: 10. This CDR3 is CASNEGTDPSYEQYF. DNA for the CDR3: TGTGCCAGCAACGAAGGGACAGACCCTTCCTACGAGCAGTACTTC.

This clonotype was seen a handful of times. The gene calls are TRBV20-1 and TRBJ1-4, with D unclear. Trimming removed 0 bases at V and 0 bases at J, with 8 bases between. Germline CDR1 DFQATT, CDR2 SNEGSKA (reference sequence). The CDR3 has 15 amino acids. Here the CDR3 reads CSAREHGATNEKLFF. For the CDR3, the DNA is TGCAGTGCTAGAGAGCACGGTGCAACTAATGAAAAACTGTTTTTT.

V usage is TRBV15 and J usage is TRBJ2-7; 10 bases map to TRBD1. The CDR3 loop spans 15 amino acids. The V and J ends lost 5 bases and 2 bases, in that order; junction bases with no gene match: 6. Germline-derived CDR1 and CDR2 are LNHNV and YYDKDF (reference sequence). The CDR3 sequence is CATSGRDRGPYEQYF. CDR3 DNA: TGTGCCACCAGCGGCCGGGACAGGGGACCCTACGAGCAGTACTTC.

This clonotype was recorded a few times. The CDR3 protein is CATRTGGTEAFF. DNA of the CDR3: TGTGCCACCAGGACAGGGGGCACTGAAGCTTTCTTT. The chain employs TRBV27 and TRBJ1-1; 10 bases fit TRBD1. Trimming took 10 bases from V and 4 from J; bases not matched to a gene: 3. The CDR3 extends over 12 amino acids. The germline gives CDR1 MNHEY, CDR2 SMNVEV (reference sequence).

J is TRBJ2-1 and V is TRBV7-6; 10 bases match TRBD1. The CDR3 has 15 residues. The germline V gene has CDR1 SGHVS and CDR2 FNYEAQ. V was clipped by 5 bases and J by 2 bases; unmatched bases: 3. DNA of the CDR3: TGTGCCAGCAGCCGTGGACAGGGGGCCTACAATGAGCAGTTCTTC. This translates into CASSRGQGAYNEQFF.

The chain uses TRBV4-1 and TRBJ2-3; TRBD2 agrees at 10 bases. The CDR3 runs 19 residues. Germline-derived CDR1 and CDR2 are MGHRA and YSYEKL. The V segment lost 0 bases and the J segment 1 base; nucleotides outside the gene matches: 10. The CDR3 coding sequence is TGCGCCAGCAGCCAAGATCGAGGCCTAGCGGGAGTTCGCACAGATACGCAGTATTTT. Amino acid sequence: CASSQDRGLAGVRTDTQYF.

This chain's CDR3 is CASRVDREIRETQYF. Written as DNA, the CDR3 is TGTGCCAGCAGAGTTGACAGGGAGATAAGGGAGACCCAGTACTTC. The V and J genes are TRBV12-3 or TRBV12-4 and TRBJ2-5, with TRBD1 matching over 7 bases. Trimming at V came to 6 bases and at J to 5 bases, leaving 12 bases not matched to a gene. This CDR3 is 15 amino acids long.

The chain links TRBV19 to TRBJ2-2; 8 nucleotides agree with TRBD1. J gave up 7 bases and V 5 bases, and 9 bases lay outside the gene matches. The CDR3 contains 15 residues. Per germline, CDR1 LNHDA and CDR2 SQIVND (reference sequence). CDR3 sequence (DNA): TGTGCCAGTAGTCCCCCGGACAGGGAAATCGGGGAGCTGTTTTTT. It encodes CASSPPDREIGELFF.

This clonotype was observed a handful of times. The gene calls are TRBV7-2 and TRBJ2-1; the match to TRBD2 covers 15 bases. The V gene's germline CDR1 is SGHTA and CDR2 FQGNSA. CDR3 length: 19 amino acids. V shed 3 bases, J shed 9 bases, and the junction held 15 bases outside the gene matches. CDR3 DNA sequence: TGTGCCAGCAGCTTCCCCAAACGGACTAGCGGGAGGGGCCGTAGTGAGCAGTTCTTC. Protein product: CASSFPKRTSGRGRSEQFF.

The rearrangement uses TRBV10-3 and TRBJ2-2, with D perhaps matching TRBD1 or TRBD2 (5 bases each). The CDR3 is 17 residues long. The V end lost 10 bases, the J end lost 8 bases, and 29 bases lay between the germline ends. Germline CDR1 reads ENHRY; CDR2 reads SYGVKD. The CDR3 loop is CATAQRPGPPPPGELFF. The DNA for the CDR3 is TGTGCCACAGCGCAGAGACCGGGACCTCCTCCCCCGGGGGAGCTGTTTTTT.

This clonotype occurred a few times. The chain recombines TRBV27 with TRBJ1-6, with a possible D match to TRBD1 (5 bases). Germline CDR1 reads MNHEY; CDR2 reads SMNVEV (reference sequence). The V end was cut by 5 bases, the J end by 7 bases, with 18 bases between. CDR3 length equals 16 residues. The CDR3, as DNA: TGTGCCAGCAGTCCATACCCGGGGCACCCAAATTCACCCCTCCACTTT. As protein: CASSPYPGHPNSPLHF.

This clonotype was seen only a few times. This sequence joins TRBV6-6 and TRBJ1-1; D perhaps matches TRBD1 (5 bases). CDR3 length: 16 amino acids. V was shortened by 0 bases and J by 7 bases, with 18 bases between the two germline ends. Germline CDR1 and CDR2: MNHNY and SVGAGI (reference sequence). CDR3 region: CASSYSSDPGQGEAFF. CDR3 sequence (DNA): TGTGCCAGCAGTTACTCGAGCGATCCGGGGCAAGGTGAAGCTTTCTTT.

In its sample, this clonotype was seen a few times. The rearrangement uses TRBV10-3 and TRBJ2-7; 7 bases are a match to TRBD1. There are 15 residues in the CDR3. CDR1 and CDR2 from the germline V gene are ENHRY and SYGVKD. With 0 bases clipped from V and 2 bases from J, the junction kept 4 bases outside the gene matches. CDR3 loop: CAISESRTGAYEQYF. The CDR3 DNA sequence: TGTGCCATCAGTGAGTCGCGGACAGGAGCCTACGAGCAGTACTTC.